The 7 T cell receptor beta chains presented below share a single source sample, sequenced in a study of vaccination and CD4 T cells after COVID-19. For these TCRs, the target antigens are not known. Cultured CD4+ T cell DNA underwent sequencing with the Oncomine TCR Beta short-read assay. TCRdb fed the PCR reads into MiXCR, producing one record per CDR3 protein. Of some 10,000 distinct CDR3 sequences listed, around 59% are singletons. Treatment described: roughly 10-day PBMC culture with coronavirus spike peptide pools or control peptides (ViraFEST assay). Sequencing used CD4+ T cells from blood, cultured in vitro. These receptors originate from a human donor who had recovered from COVID-19.

J is TRBJ2-7 and V is TRBV2; D is ambiguous. The CDR3 consists of 13 residues. The V gene lost 2 bases and the J gene lost 0 bases, with 5 bases spanning the gap. From germline, CDR1 is SNHLY and CDR2 FYNNEI. The CDR3 nucleotides read TGTGCCAGCAGTGAACGGCGCTCCTACGAGCAGTACTTC. As protein: CASSERRSYEQYF.

This rearrangement joins TRBV10-3 to TRBJ1-1; D possibly corresponds to TRBD1 (5 bases). V lost 0 bases and J 2 bases, leaving 10 bases between the germline ends. Germline CDR1 reads ENHRY; CDR2 reads SYGVKD. The CDR3 has 15 amino acids. As DNA, the CDR3 is TGTGCCATCAGTGAGTCGAACAGGCCTAACACTGAAGCTTTCTTT. It yields the protein CAISESNRPNTEAFF.

There are a few counts of this clonotype. V usage is TRBV11-3 and J usage is TRBJ2-1; D not certain. Trimming removed 3 bases at V and 7 bases at J, with 16 bases between. Germline values: CDR1 SGHNT, CDR2 YENEEA. This CDR3 is 15 amino acids long. The CDR3 region has the DNA TGTGCCAGCAGCTTTAGGACGCTAACGAAGAATGAGCAGTTCTTC. Amino acids: CASSFRTLTKNEQFF.

The chain carries TRBV29-1 and TRBJ1-4; unclear D gene. V dropped 5 bases and J dropped 7 bases, with 23 bases sitting between them. In germline, CDR1 is SQVTM, CDR2 ANQGSEA. This CDR3 is 16 amino acids long. The DNA of the CDR3 is TGCAGCGTTTACGGCCAAGACACCGCAGTCGGTGAAAAACTGTTTTTT. Translation: CSVYGQDTAVGEKLFF.

The chain employs TRBV6-2 or TRBV6-3 and TRBJ2-5, with D perhaps assigned TRBD1 or TRBD2 (5 bases each). Trimming took off 1 base at V and 5 bases at J, with 11 bases between the two ends. Germline values: CDR1 MNHEY, CDR2 SVGEGT. The CDR3 has 14 amino acids. Here the CDR3 DNA reads TGTGCCAGCAGTTACTTGCAGGGCGGGGAGACCCAGTACTTC. It translates to CASSYLQGGETQYF.

The V call is TRBV12-3 or TRBV12-4, the J call TRBJ2-2; unclear D gene. The V end lost 6 bases, the J end lost 2 bases, and 16 bases lay between the germline ends. This CDR3 contains 16 residues. CDR3 nucleotide sequence: TGTGCCAGCAGCGGAATTACTCAGATTAACACCGGGGAGCTGTTTTTT. Its protein product is CASSGITQINTGELFF.

This clonotype was found a few times. V usage is TRBV6-1 and J usage is TRBJ1-1, with D uncertain. Germline V gives CDR1 MNHNS, CDR2 SASEGT. The CDR3 runs 13 residues. V lost 8 bases to trimming and J lost 1 base, with 11 bases between them. CDR3 region: CASQLIENTEAFF. CDR3 sequence (DNA): TGTGCCAGCCAACTAATCGAGAACACTGAAGCTTTCTTT.